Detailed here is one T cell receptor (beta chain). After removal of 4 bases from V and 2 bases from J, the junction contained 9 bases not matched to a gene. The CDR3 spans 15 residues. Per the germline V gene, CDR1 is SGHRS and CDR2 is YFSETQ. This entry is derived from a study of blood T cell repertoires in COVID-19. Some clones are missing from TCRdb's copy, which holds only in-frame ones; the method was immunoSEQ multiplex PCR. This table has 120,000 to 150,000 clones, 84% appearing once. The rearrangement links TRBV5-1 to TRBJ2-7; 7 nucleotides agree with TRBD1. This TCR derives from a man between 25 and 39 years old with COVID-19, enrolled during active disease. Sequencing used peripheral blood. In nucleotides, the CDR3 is TGCGCCAGCAGCCCTTACCCAGGGGGTACCTACGAGCAGTACTTC. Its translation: CASSPYPGGTYEQYF.